This T cell receptor (beta chain) emerged from a study of cytomegalovirus exposure and HLA in healthy donors. Study-wide background: When 300 to 500 donors were genotyped, about 81% of them were found to fall in the Caucasian-associated ancestry cluster.

V was clipped by 5 bases and J by 8 bases; unmatched bases: 8. CDR1 and CDR2 from the germline V gene are SGHTA and FQGTGA. The CDR3 contains 14 residues. As concerns this clone: The antigen remains undetermined.

PCR was performed using 60 Vbeta and 13 Jbeta primers. Original processing notes: Later analysis identified tens of millions of unique TCR beta chains, roughly 11 million shared. This table comes from immunoSEQ multiplex PCR, and its TCRdb copy is limited to in-frame clones, with some not included. V and J calls and clone size are given by that table; D and trimming were obtained from the DNA. The sample has around 200,000 clones, more than 75% seen once; the top ten hold over 2.5%. Whole-study findings and limits: Analyses of presence/absence relied on an assumption of roughly uniform sequencing depth across donors.

What was sequenced was PBMCs. The V call is TRBV7-3, the J call TRBJ2-1; TRBD1 aligns across 8 bases. This receptor was taken from a woman aged 45-60 years in good health and CMV-seropositive. CDR3 loop: CASSPGTGSYEQFF. In DNA, the CDR3 is TGTGCCAGCAGCCCCGGGACAGGTAGCTATGAGCAGTTCTTC.